Below, one T cell receptor beta chain is given with its context. This specimen comes from a study of T cell responses to AZD1222 COVID-19 vaccine. The CDR3 covers 15 residues. Trimming removed 3 bases at V and 6 bases at J, with 15 bases between. Germline assignment: CDR1 SGHTA and CDR2 FQGNSA. Here immunoSEQ multiplex PCR was the method, and the copy in TCRdb shows in-frame clones only, minus some. The table includes tens of thousands of clones, more than 75% detected once. V gene TRBV7-2 combines with J gene TRBJ2-4; a weak D match, TRBD1 (5 bases). The starting material was peripheral blood, obtained 28 days after the second AZD1222 dose. The receptor comes from an adult who received the AZD1222 COVID-19 vaccine. In DNA form, the CDR3 reads TGTGCCAGCAGCTTTACTACCTACAGGTTAAACATTCAGTACTTC. This codes for CASSFTTYRLNIQYF.